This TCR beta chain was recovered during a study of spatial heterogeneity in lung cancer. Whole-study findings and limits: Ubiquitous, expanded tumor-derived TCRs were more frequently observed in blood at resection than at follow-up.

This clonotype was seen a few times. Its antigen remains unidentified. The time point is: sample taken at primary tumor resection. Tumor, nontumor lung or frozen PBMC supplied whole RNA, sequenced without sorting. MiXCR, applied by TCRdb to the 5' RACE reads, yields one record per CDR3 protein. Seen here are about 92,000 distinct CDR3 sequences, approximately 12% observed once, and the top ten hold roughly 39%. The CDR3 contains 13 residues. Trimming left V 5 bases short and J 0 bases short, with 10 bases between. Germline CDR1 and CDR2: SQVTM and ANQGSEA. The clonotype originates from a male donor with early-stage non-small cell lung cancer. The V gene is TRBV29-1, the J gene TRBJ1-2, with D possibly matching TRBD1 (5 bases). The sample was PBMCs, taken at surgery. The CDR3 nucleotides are TGCAGCGTTAAGGGGTTCGCTAACTATGGCTACACCTTC. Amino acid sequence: CSVKGFANYGYTF.